The following is a T cell receptor beta chain sequence with its context. Its antigen is unidentified. This sample is part of a study of cytomegalovirus exposure and HLA in healthy donors. About the study: HLA-typed donors contributed around 82 million unique TCRs, which were held in an early data release. Whole-study findings and limits: The study put around 180 TCR beta chains on its list as cytomegalovirus-associated. Analyzed later, most CMV-associated TCR beta chains appeared HLA-restricted.

The CDR3 sequence is 14 residues long. Germline V gene lookup returns CDR1 SGHTA and CDR2 FQGNSA. V was clipped by 5 bases and J by 1 base, with 12 bases between them. The PCR was carried out with 60 Vbeta primers and 13 Jbeta primers. The assay was immunoSEQ multiplex PCR, and TCRdb's table has in-frame clones only and misses some. The profile shows some 80,000 clones, 70% to 80% of them singletons. This sequence originates from a man aged 40-49 years in good health and CMV-seronegative. The sequenced sample was PBMCs. This chain joins TRBV7-2 and TRBJ2-7, with D possibly being TRBD1 (5 bases). Written as DNA, the CDR3 is TGTGCCAGCAGCCGGACAAGGGGTTCCTACGAGCAGTACTTC. It encodes CASSRTRGSYEQYF.